This is a list of T cell receptor beta chains from one sample in a study of T cell changes during pregnancy in multiple sclerosis. Only in-frame clones appear in the TCRdb table, and some are missing; sequencing was by immunoSEQ multiplex PCR. The table lists some 43,000 clones, around 91% of them singletons, with 10% in the top ten. Sequencing used CD8+ T cells from peripheral blood mononuclear cells, obtained in the first trimester of pregnancy. Receptors were obtained from a female donor with multiple sclerosis, enrolled in a pregnancy study. The CDR3 runs from the conserved cysteine through the conserved F or W.

TRBJ2-1 | TRBV11-2 | CASSPGGQTTTNSYNEQFF
TRBJ1-6 | TRBV27 | CASSLTTANSPLHF
TRBJ2-1 | TRBV2 | CASSEPGGYNEQFF
TRBJ1-1 | TRBV27 | CASSPGTSLTEAFF
TRBJ2-7 | TRBV30 | CAWNPGQGANEQYF
TRBJ2-1 | TRBV30 | CAWSVGGGNEQFF
TRBJ1-6 | TRBV2 | CASSPGQGNSPLHF
TRBJ2-3 | TRBV7-9 | CASSLLERGATDTQYF
TRBJ2-5 | TRBV9 | CASSPGHELLQETQYF
TRBJ1-2 | TRBV27 | CASTPSIANYGYTF
TRBJ1-4 | TRBV12-5 | CASGFFVAGGAGEKLFF
TRBJ2-2 | TRBV28 | CASSSRTDLNTGELFF
TRBJ2-3 | TRBV4-3 | CASSQGALRPDTQYF
TRBJ2-7 | TRBV10-3 | CAIRQGDDEQYF
TRBJ2-1 | TRBV10-3 | CAIKTSGSYSYNEQFF
TRBJ2-1 | TRBV4-2 | CASSPGQRPIRSYNEQFF
TRBJ2-7 | TRBV5-1 | CASNPPGLAGFYEQYF
TRBJ1-2 | TRBV2 | CASSEAGQGGNYGYTF
TRBJ1-1 | TRBV15 | CATSRDDRGALGNTEAFF
TRBJ2-5 | TRBV7-9 | CASSSPLDSTQYF
TRBJ1-2 | TRBV14 | CASSQGGPGYGYTF
TRBJ2-1 | TRBV19 | CASSMGLANEQFF
TRBJ2-5 | TRBV21-1 | CASSKVRTQYF
TRBJ2-5 | TRBV4-3 | CASSQDGSGGSETQYF
TRBJ1-4 | TRBV19 | CASTTGGEKLFF
TRBJ2-7 | TRBV19 | CASSIQGLGDYEQYF
TRBJ1-2 | TRBV30 | CATLQGMGGYTF
TRBJ1-2 | TRBV9 | CASSKDSAYGYTF
TRBJ1-6 | TRBV27 | CASRGTGSYNSPLHF
TRBJ1-2 | TRBV6-5 | CASSYGLNYGYTF
TRBJ2-2 | TRBV5-4 | CASSLGVSAGELFF
TRBJ1-3 | TRBV7-8 | CASSQGDSLGNTIYF
TRBJ2-5 | TRBV2 | CASSGTSGRQETQYF
TRBJ2-5 | TRBV19 | CASSMRLAGGKETQYF
TRBJ2-7 | TRBV2 | CASSDGGDEQYF